A selection of T cell receptor beta chains follows, all from one sample in a study of cytomegalovirus exposure and HLA in healthy donors. Generated by immunoSEQ multiplex PCR, the TCRdb table keeps only in-frame clones and is missing some. The sample lists approximately 260,000 clones, approximately 86% occurring once. Specimen: PBMCs. The source is a woman between 18 and 29 years old in good health and CMV-seronegative. Both conserved end residues are part of each CDR3. A D gene is named only where the DNA matches it firmly. Only part of the rows carry a size: once, few, many, or a class if the clone is expanded.

TGTGCCAGCAGCCTCATGAGCGGTCCGCTGAACACTGAAGCTTTCTTT CASSLMSGPLNTEAFF - TRBJ1-1 - TRBV13
TGTGCCAGCTCACCAGGGACAGTTAATTTGAACTATGGCTACACCTTC CASSPGTVNLNYGYTF - TRBJ1-2 TRBD1 TRBV18
TGTGCCAGCAGCGTTTCAGGGGCGACGACTGAAGCTTTCTTT CASSVSGATTEAFF - TRBJ1-1 - TRBV9
TGTGCCAGCAGTCCGCTGATGTCAGGGGGCGACTATGGCTACACCTTC CASSPLMSGGDYGYTF once TRBJ1-2 TRBD1 TRBV2
TGTGCCAGCAGCTTATCGACAGTCGGAACCTACGAGCAGTACTTC CASSLSTVGTYEQYF once TRBJ2-7 - TRBV11-3
TGTGCCAGCAGTCCCCGGGCAGGGGGATATGGCTACACCTTC CASSPRAGGYGYTF - TRBJ1-2 TRBD1 TRBV6-5
TGTGCCAGCGCGGTTGGCGGGGAGCTGTTTTTT CASAVGGELFF once TRBJ2-2 - TRBV9
TGTGCCAGCAGGGACAGAACCTACGAGCAGTACTTC CASRDRTYEQYF - TRBJ2-7 - TRBV28
TGTGCCAGCAGCCCCCTCCAGGCTAGCGGGTCAAGACAAGAGACCCAGTACTTC CASSPLQASGSRQETQYF - TRBJ2-5 TRBD2 TRBV11-2
TGTGCCAGCATGTATGGGAGGGCCTACAATGAGCAGTTCTTC CASMYGRAYNEQFF - TRBJ2-1 TRBD2 TRBV11-3
TGCGCCAGCAGCTTAACAGGGGGCGGTAGGGAGACCCAGTACTTC CASSLTGGGRETQYF - TRBJ2-5 TRBD1 TRBV5-1
TGTGCCAGCTTTCTAAGGGGGCTATACTATGAGCAGTTCTTC CASFLRGLYYEQFF once TRBJ2-1 TRBD1 TRBV18
TGTGCCAGCAGTTTGGGACAGGGGGGTCAGCCCCAGCATTTT CASSLGQGGQPQHF - TRBJ1-5 TRBD1 TRBV28
TGTGCCAGCAGCCCAGGACAAGAAGGAGCTGAAGCTTTCTTT CASSPGQEGAEAFF - TRBJ1-1 - TRBV7-6
TGTGCCATCAGTGCCCCTACACTAGCGGGTGTTTCCTACGAGCAGTACTTC CAISAPTLAGVSYEQYF - TRBJ2-7 TRBD2 TRBV10-3
TGTGCCAGCAGTACGACAGGCCCTTATGGCTACACCTTC CASSTTGPYGYTF - TRBJ1-2 - TRBV6-5
TGTGCCTGGAGGTTCAGGGGTCCCCCTAACGAAAAACTGTTTTTT CAWRFRGPPNEKLFF - TRBJ1-4 - TRBV30
TGTGCCTGGACGAGGGTTTCCTACGAGCAGTACTTC CAWTRVSYEQYF - TRBJ2-7 - TRBV30
TGTGCCAGCAGTTATGGGGGCCGCTCCTACGAGCAGTACTTC CASSYGGRSYEQYF - TRBJ2-7 - TRBV6-5
TGTGCCAGCAGCTTGGGAGGCAGGGTCCCCCTGCGGTACTTC CASSLGGRVPLRYF - TRBJ2-7 - TRBV5-6
TGTGCCAGCAGCGTGGGAGACAGGGGGAACACCGGGGAGCTGTTTTTT CASSVGDRGNTGELFF - TRBJ2-2 TRBD1 TRBV9
TGTGCCAGCAGTTTGAGTGTCGCAACTAATGAAAAACTGTTTTTT CASSLSVATNEKLFF - TRBJ1-4 - TRBV27
TGTGCCAGTAGTATTGTAGCGGCCCTCTCCTACAATGAGCAGTTCTTC CASSIVAALSYNEQFF - TRBJ2-1 - TRBV19
TGTGCCAGCCAGCGGGAGATCGCAGATACGCAGTATTTT CASQREIADTQYF once TRBJ2-3 TRBD2 TRBV6-5
TGTGCCAGCAGCCAAGTACAGGGGGCGCCGCATGGCTACACCTTC CASSQVQGAPHGYTF - TRBJ1-2 TRBD1 TRBV14
TGCGCCAGCCGATACTCCGGGGACACCGGGGAGCTGTTTTTT CASRYSGDTGELFF - TRBJ2-2 - TRBV10-1
TGCGCCAGCAGCTTGCAACCGGGACAGGGGCAAAACACCATATATTTT CASSLQPGQGQNTIYF - TRBJ1-3 TRBD1 TRBV5-1